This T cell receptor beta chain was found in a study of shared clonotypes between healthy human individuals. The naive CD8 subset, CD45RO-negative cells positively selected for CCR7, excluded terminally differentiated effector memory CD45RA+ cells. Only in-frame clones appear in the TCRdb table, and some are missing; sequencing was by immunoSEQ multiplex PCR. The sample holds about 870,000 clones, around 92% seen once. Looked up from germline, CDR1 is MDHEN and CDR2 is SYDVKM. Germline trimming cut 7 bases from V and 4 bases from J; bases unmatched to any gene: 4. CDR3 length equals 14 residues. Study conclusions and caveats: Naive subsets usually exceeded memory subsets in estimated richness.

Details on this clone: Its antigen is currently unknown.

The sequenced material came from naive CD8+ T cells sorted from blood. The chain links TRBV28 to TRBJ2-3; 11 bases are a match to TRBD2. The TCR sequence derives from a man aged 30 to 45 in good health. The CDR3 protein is CASKLAGGADTQYF. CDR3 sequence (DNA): TGTGCCAGCAAATTAGCGGGAGGGGCAGATACGCAGTATTTT.